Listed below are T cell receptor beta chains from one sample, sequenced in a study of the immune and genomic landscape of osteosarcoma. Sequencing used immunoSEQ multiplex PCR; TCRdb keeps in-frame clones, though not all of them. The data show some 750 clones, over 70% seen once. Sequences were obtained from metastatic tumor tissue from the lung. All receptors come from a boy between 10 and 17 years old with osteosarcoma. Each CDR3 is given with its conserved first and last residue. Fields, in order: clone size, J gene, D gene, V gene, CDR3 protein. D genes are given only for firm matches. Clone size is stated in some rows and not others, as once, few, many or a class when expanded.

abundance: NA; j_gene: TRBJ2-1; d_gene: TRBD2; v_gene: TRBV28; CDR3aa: CASSTRTSGNEQFF
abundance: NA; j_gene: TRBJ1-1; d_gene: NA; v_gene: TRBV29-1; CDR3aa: CSVPEAGFTEAFF
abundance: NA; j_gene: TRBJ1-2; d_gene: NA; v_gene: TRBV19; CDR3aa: CASRQSLHTQANYGYTF
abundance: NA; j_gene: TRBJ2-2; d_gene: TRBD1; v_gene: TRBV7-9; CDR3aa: CASSLPGGANTGELFF
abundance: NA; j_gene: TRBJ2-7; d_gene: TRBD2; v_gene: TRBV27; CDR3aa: CASRGTSGSIYEQYF
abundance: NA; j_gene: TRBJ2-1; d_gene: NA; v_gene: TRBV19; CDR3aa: CASTAMGSSYNEQFF
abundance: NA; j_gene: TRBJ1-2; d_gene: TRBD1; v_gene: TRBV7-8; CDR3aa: CASSPGQGGYTF
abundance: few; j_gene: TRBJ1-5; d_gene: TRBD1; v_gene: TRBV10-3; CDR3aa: CAISEGTVTYQPQHF
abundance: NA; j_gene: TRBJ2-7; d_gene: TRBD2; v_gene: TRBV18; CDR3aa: CASSPISGGEQYF
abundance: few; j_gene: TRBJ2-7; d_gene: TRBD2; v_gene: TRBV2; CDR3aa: CASALAGGNPVEQYF
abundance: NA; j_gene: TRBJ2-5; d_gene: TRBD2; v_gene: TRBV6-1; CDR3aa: CASSGSGRVGETQYF
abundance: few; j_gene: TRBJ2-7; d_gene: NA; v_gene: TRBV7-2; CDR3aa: CASSVRDEIWYF
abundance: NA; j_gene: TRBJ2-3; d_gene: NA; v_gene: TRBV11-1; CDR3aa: CASSLEVADTQYF
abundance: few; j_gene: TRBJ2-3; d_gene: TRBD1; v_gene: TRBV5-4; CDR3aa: CASSPDPGQGARTDTQYF
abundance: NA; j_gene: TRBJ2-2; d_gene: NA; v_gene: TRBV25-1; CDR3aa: CASSKKKGAGELFF
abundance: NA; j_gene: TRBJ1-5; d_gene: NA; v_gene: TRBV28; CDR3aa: CASRSQGPNQPQHF
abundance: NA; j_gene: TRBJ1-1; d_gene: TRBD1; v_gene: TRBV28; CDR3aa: CASSPTTGAMNTEAFF
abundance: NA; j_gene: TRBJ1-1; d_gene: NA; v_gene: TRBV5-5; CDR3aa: CASSLEDGNTEAFF
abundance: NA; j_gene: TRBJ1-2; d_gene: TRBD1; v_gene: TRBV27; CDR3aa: CASSLSRGLGYTF
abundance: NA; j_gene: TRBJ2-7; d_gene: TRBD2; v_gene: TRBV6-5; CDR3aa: CASSYSTLAPYEQYF
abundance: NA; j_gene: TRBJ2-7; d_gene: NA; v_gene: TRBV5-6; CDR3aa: CASSLGQHYEQYF
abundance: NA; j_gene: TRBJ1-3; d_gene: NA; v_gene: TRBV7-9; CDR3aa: CASSLSFGDAGNTIYF
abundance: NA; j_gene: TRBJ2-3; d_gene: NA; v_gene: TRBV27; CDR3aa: CASKITNSASTDTQYF
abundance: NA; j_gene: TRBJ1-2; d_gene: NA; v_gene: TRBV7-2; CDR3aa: CASSLRTYGYTF
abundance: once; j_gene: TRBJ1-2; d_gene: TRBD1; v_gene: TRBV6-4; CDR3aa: CASSAEQGDGYTF
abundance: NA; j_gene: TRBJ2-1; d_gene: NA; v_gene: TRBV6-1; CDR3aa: CASSRLVYNEQFF
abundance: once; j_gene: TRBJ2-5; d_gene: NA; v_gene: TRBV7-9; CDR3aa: CASSPYLDGLKETQYF
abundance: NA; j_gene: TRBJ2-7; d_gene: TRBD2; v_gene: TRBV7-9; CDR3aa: CASSEGLAAYEQYF
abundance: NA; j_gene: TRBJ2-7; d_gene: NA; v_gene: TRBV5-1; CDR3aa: CASSFGGSYEQYF
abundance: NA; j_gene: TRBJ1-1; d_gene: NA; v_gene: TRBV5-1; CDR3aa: CASSYGQPTEAFF
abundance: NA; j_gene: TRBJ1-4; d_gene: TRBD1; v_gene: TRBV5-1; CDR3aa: CASSLGDSNEKLFF
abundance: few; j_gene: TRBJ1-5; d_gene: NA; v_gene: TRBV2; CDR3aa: CASSPQQGGNQPQHF
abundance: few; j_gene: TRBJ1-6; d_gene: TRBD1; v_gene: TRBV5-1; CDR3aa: CASRRDRGNSPLHF
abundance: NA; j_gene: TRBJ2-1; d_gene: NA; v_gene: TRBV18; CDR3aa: CASSPVRGMSSYNEQFF
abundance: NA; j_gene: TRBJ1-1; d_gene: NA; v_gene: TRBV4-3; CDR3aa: CASSRIRDTEAFF
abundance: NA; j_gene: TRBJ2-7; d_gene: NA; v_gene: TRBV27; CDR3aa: CASSPTRGISSYEQYF
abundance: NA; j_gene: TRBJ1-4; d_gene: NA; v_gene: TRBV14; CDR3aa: CASSQNRVWDINEKLFF
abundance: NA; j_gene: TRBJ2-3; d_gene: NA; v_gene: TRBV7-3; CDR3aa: CASSFTGSHTDTQYF
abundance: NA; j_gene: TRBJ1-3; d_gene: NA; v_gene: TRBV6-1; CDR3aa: CASSEGGTSHNSGNTIYF
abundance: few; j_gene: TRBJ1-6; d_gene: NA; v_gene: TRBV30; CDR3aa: CACSGEYNSPLHF
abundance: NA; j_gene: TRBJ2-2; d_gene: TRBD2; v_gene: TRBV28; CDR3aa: CASSFPGLAGPRGTGELFF
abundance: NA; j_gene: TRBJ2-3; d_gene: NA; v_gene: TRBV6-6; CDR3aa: CASSYGGQTDTQYF
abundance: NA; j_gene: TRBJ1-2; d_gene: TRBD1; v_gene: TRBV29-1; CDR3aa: CSVETGSVYGYTF
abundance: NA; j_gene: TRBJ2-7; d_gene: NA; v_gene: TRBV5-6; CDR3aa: CASSFWNGYEQYF
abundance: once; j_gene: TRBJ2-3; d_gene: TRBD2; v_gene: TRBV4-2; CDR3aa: CASSFLAGGPPTDTQYF
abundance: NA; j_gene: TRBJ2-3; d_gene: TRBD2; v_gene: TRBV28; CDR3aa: CASSGRGTDTQYF
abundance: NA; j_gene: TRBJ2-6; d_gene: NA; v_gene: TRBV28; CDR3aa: CASSTFLLTQSRANVLTF
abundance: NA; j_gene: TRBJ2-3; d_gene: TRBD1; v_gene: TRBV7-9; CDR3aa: CASLKQGASDTQYF
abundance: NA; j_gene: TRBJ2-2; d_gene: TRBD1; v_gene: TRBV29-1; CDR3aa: CSVKSPGQEAGELFF
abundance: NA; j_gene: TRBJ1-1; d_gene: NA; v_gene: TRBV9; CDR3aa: CASSASGTLNTEAFF
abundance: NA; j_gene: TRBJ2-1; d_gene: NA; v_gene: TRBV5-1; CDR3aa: CASSFLSGSSYNEQFF
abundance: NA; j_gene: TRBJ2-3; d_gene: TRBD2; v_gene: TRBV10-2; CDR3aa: CASRGTSGKSTDTQYF
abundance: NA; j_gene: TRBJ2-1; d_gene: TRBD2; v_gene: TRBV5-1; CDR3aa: CASRLTIPGTSIHEQFF
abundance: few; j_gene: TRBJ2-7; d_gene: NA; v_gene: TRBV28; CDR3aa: CASSPRAEAPYEQYF
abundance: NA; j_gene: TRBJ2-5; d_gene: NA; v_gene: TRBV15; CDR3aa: CATSGRGGMETQYF
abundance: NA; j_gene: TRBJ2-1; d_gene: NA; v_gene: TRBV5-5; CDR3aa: CASSLGTDQFYNEQFF
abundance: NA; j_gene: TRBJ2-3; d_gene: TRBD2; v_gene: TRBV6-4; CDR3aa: CASSASGSTDTQYF